Following are 9 T cell receptor beta chains from one sample sequenced in a study of blood T cells in healthy people across ages. Primers used in a second PCR of about 6 to 11 cycles were a sample-barcoded 5' primer and a J-beta primer mix. Each CDR3 protein is one row after TCRdb ran MiXCR on the 5' RACE reads. The table has some 700,000 distinct CDR3 sequences, approximately 22% seen once; the top ten hold about 22%. Sequenced sample: blood. These receptors all come from a man between 65 and 85 years old in good health.

The genes are TRBV11-2 and TRBJ2-1; TRBD1 aligns across 7 bases. CDR1 SGHAT and CDR2 FQNNGV come from the germline V gene. J was trimmed by 0 bases and V by 6 bases; bases with no gene match: 8. The CDR3 contains 16 residues. CDR3 amino acids: CASRPQGTYSYNEQFF. The CDR3 DNA reads as TGTGCCAGCAGACCACAGGGGACCTACTCCTACAATGAGCAGTTCTTC.

This clonotype came up many times. The chain recombines TRBV5-1 with TRBJ1-4, with D maybe TRBD1 (6 bases). The CDR3 runs to 13 residues. Germline V lookup: CDR1 SGHRS, CDR2 YFSETQ. V was pared by 6 bases and J by 4 bases, with 10 bases between. CDR3 region: CASTGADNEKLFF. DNA of the CDR3: TGCGCCAGCACAGGGGCAGATAATGAAAAACTGTTTTTT.

As DNA, the CDR3 is TGCGCCAGCAGCCAAGATGGTGCGAGCGCCCAGTACTTC. It yields the protein CASSQDGASAQYF. The chain recombines TRBV4-1 with TRBJ2-7; D is uncertain. The CDR3 is 13 amino acids. V was clipped by 0 bases and J by 10 bases, with 13 bases between them. Germline V gene data show CDR1 as MGHRA and CDR2 as YSYEKL.

This clonotype has a count of ten or more. This chain joins TRBV20-1 and TRBJ2-3, with TRBD1 as a possible D gene (5 bases). Trimming took off 0 bases at V and 4 bases at J, with 14 bases between the two ends. The CDR3 is 15 amino acids. Germline loops: CDR1 DFQATT, CDR2 SNEGSKA (reference sequence). The DNA of the CDR3 is TGCAGTGCTAGAGATTTGTACAGGCAGGCAGATACGCAGTATTTT. Protein product: CSARDLYRQADTQYF.

This clonotype was seen a handful of times. The chain couples TRBV28 to TRBJ2-3; unclear D gene. The CDR3 runs 12 residues. Trimming pared 5 bases from V and 6 bases from J, leaving 9 bases between. Per the germline V gene, CDR1 is MDHEN and CDR2 is SYDVKM. CDR3 residues: CASSNRGDTQYF. In DNA form, the CDR3 reads TGTGCCAGCAGTAACCGTGGGGATACGCAGTATTTT.

This rearrangement joins TRBV28 to TRBJ2-7, with 8 bases that match TRBD1. TRBJ2-5 explains the end of the DNA better; the J call may be wrong. The CDR3 is 16 residues long. CDR1 is MDHEN and CDR2 is SYDVKM in the germline V gene. CDR3 sequence (DNA): TGTGCCAGCAGTCCCTCCGGGACAGGCTTCCAAGAGACCCAGTACTTC. Translation gives CASSPSGTGFQETQYF.

The chain carries TRBV11-3 and TRBJ2-5; 8 bases are shared with TRBD2. Germline V gene sequence: CDR1 SGHNT, CDR2 YENEEA. CDR3 length: 16 residues. V dropped 0 bases and J dropped 5; count of bases not matched to a gene: 8. The CDR3 here is CASSLEAGEGWETQYF. In nucleotides, the CDR3 is TGTGCCAGCAGCTTAGAAGCGGGAGAAGGCTGGGAGACCCAGTACTTC.

This clonotype was seen a few times. The rearrangement links TRBV19 to TRBJ2-5; D not certain. Germline V gene lookup returns CDR1 LNHDA and CDR2 SQIVND (reference sequence). Deletions cut 5 bases from V and 5 bases from J, with 15 bases between. The CDR3 runs 14 residues. CDR3 sequence reads: CASSSGANQETQYF. DNA of the CDR3: TGTGCCAGTAGTTCGGGCGCTAATCAGGAGACCCAGTACTTC.

This clonotype appeared many times. The chain recombines TRBV3-1 with TRBJ2-5; D uncertain. CDR3 size: 11 residues. Germline loops: CDR1 LGHDT, CDR2 YNNKEL (reference sequence). The V end was cut by 3 bases, the J end by 5 bases, with 4 bases between. DNA of the CDR3: TGTGCCAGCAGCCAGGCGGAGACCCAGTACTTC. This codes for CASSQAETQYF.